This is a list of T cell receptor beta chains from one sample in a study of T cell responses to AZD1222 COVID-19 vaccine. Clones were read by immunoSEQ multiplex PCR, and TCRdb kept only the in-frame ones, dropping some. The sample yields 180,000 or so clones, approximately 90% seen once. The sample here was peripheral blood, taken 28 days after the second AZD1222 dose. The receptors shown here come from an adult who received the AZD1222 COVID-19 vaccine. Both conserved end residues are part of each CDR3. A D gene is named only where the DNA matches it firmly. Clone size appears in some rows only: once, few, many, or a class for an expanded clone.

J: TRBJ2-1
V: TRBV3-1/TRBV3-2
D: NA
size: NA
CDR3: CASTPTQGNNEQFF
DNA: TGTGCCAGCACCCCAACACAGGGTAACAATGAGCAGTTCTTC

J: TRBJ2-5
V: TRBV29-1
D: NA
size: NA
CDR3: CSVGSSAQETQYF
DNA: TGCAGCGTTGGGTCTAGCGCCCAAGAGACCCAGTACTTC

J: TRBJ1-2
V: TRBV24-1
D: NA
size: once
CDR3: CATSDNRNYGYTF
DNA: TGTGCCACCAGTGATAACCGGAACTATGGCTACACCTTC

J: TRBJ1-5
V: TRBV11-2
D: NA
size: NA
CDR3: CASSLGPPGLSNQPQHF
DNA: TGTGCCAGCAGCTTAGGGCCGCCAGGGCTTAGCAATCAGCCCCAGCATTTT

J: TRBJ2-7
V: TRBV18
D: NA
size: NA
CDR3: CASSPPTQAYEQYF
DNA: TGTGCCAGCTCACCACCAACACAGGCCTACGAGCAGTACTTC

J: TRBJ2-7
V: TRBV5-8
D: NA
size: NA
CDR3: CASSPRVPYEQYF
DNA: TGTGCCAGCAGCCCGAGGGTACCCTACGAGCAGTACTTC

J: TRBJ2-7
V: TRBV6-1
D: TRBD2
size: NA
CDR3: CASSEFDRGLAGPGRSYEQYF
DNA: TGTGCCAGCAGTGAATTTGACAGAGGACTAGCGGGACCCGGGAGATCCTACGAGCAGTACTTC

J: TRBJ1-1
V: TRBV7-9
D: NA
size: NA
CDR3: CASQFKGNTEAFF
DNA: TGTGCCAGCCAATTCAAGGGGAACACTGAAGCTTTCTTT

J: TRBJ1-2
V: TRBV7-6
D: TRBD1
size: NA
CDR3: CASSLAGGQGSYGYTF
DNA: TGTGCCAGCAGCTTAGCGGGGGGACAGGGGAGCTATGGCTACACCTTC

J: TRBJ2-3
V: TRBV29-1
D: NA
size: NA
CDR3: CSVRALGDTQYF
DNA: TGCAGCGTCCGGGCGCTAGGTGATACGCAGTATTTT

J: TRBJ2-3
V: TRBV5-1
D: TRBD2
size: NA
CDR3: CASSSPRTSGRSDTQYF
DNA: TGCGCCAGCAGCTCCCCCCGGACTAGCGGGAGGTCGGATACGCAGTATTTT

J: TRBJ1-3
V: TRBV2
D: NA
size: once
CDR3: CASSESGNTIYF
DNA: TGTGCCAGCAGTGAGTCCGGAAACACCATATATTTT

J: TRBJ1-5
V: TRBV11-2
D: NA
size: once
CDR3: CASSLGYTVRGQPQHF
DNA: TGTGCCAGCAGCTTAGGGTATACCGTGCGGGGTCAGCCCCAGCATTTT

J: TRBJ1-2
V: TRBV10-2
D: NA
size: NA
CDR3: CASSENRAYGYTF
DNA: TGCGCCAGCAGTGAAAATAGGGCATATGGCTACACCTTC